This T cell receptor (beta chain) came from a study of blood T cell repertoires in COVID-19. CDR3 length equals 15 residues. Germline-derived CDR1 and CDR2 are SEHNR and FQNEAQ (reference sequence). Note on this clone: A read error may account for a junction end that differs from germline.

Original data processing: Estimation of nucleated cell counts relied on the amplification of reference gene primers. This table comes from immunoSEQ multiplex PCR, and its TCRdb copy is limited to in-frame clones, with some not included. V, J and clone size are taken as reported in that table, and D and trimming were inferred from the DNA itself. There are 90,000 to 120,000 clones in the sample; 75% to 85% occur only once, and about 5% lies in the top ten. V and J are TRBV7-9 and TRBJ1-1; possible D gene TRBD1, 5 bases. The sample was peripheral blood. This receptor was obtained from a man between 60 and 75 years old with acute or convalescent COVID-19. CDR3 in DNA: TGTACCAGCAGCTCCCCAGGGTATGGGAACACTGAAGCTTTCTTT. Its translation is CTSSSPGYGNTEAFF. Together with reference TRBV7-9 and TRBJ1-1, the CDR3 gives the full variable domain: DTGVSQNPRHKITKRGQNVTFRCDPISEHNRLYWYRQTLGQGPEFLTYFQNEAQLEKSRLLSDRFSAERPKGSFSTLEIQRTEQGDSAMYLCTSSSPGYGNTEAFFGQGTRLTVV.